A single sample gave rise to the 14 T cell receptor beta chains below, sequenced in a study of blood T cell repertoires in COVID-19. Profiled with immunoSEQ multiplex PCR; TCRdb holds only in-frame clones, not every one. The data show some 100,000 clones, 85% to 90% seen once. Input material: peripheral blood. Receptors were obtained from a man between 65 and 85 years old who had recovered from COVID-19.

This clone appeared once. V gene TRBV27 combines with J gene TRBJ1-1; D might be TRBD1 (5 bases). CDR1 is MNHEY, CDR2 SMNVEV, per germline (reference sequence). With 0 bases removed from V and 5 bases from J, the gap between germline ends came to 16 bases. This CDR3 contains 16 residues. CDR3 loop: CASSLSYSPGQTEAFF. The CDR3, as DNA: TGTGCCAGCAGTTTATCGTACAGTCCAGGGCAAACTGAAGCTTTCTTT.

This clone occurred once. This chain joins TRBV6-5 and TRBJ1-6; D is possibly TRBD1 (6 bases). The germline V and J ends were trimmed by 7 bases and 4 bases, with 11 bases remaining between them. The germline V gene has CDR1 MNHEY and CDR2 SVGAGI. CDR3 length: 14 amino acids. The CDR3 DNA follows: TGTGCCAGCATCAGACAGGCTTATAATTCACCCCTCCACTTT. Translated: CASIRQAYNSPLHF.

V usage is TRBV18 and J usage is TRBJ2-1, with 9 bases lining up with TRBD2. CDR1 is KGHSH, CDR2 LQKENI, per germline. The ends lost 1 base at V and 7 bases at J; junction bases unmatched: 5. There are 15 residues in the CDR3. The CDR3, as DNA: TGTGCCAGCTCACCACTAGCGGGAGTGGGGAATGAGCAGTTCTTC. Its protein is CASSPLAGVGNEQFF.

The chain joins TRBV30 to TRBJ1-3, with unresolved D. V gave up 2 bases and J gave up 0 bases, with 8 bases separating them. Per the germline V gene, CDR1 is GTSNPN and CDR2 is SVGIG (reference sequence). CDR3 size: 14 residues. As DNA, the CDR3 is TGTGCCTGGAGTCGACACTCCTCTGGAAACACCATATATTTT. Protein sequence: CAWSRHSSGNTIYF.

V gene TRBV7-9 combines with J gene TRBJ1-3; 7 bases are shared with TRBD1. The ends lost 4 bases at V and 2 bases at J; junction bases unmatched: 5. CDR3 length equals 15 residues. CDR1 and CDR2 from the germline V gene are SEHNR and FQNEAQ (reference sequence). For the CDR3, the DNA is TGTGCCAGCAGCTCTCCCGGGACAGCTGGAAACACCATATATTTT. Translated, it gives CASSSPGTAGNTIYF.

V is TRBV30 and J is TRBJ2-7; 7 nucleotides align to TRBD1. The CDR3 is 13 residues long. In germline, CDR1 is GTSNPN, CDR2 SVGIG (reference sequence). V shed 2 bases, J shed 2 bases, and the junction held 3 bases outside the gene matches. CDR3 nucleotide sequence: TGTGCCTGGAGTCGCAGGGGGACCTACGAGCAGTACTTC. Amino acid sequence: CAWSRRGTYEQYF.

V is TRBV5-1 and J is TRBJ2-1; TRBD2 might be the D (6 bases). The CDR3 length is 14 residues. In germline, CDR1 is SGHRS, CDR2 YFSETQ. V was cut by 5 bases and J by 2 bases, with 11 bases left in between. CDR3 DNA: TGCGCCAGCAGGGAGGGGAACCCCTACAATGAGCAGTTCTTC. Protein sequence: CASREGNPYNEQFF.

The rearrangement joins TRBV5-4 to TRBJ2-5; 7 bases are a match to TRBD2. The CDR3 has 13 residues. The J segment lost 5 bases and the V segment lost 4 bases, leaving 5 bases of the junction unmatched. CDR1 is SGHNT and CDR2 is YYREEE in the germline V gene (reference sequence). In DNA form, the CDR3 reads TGTGCCAGCAGCCCTACCGGGGGGGAGACCCAGTACTTC. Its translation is CASSPTGGETQYF.

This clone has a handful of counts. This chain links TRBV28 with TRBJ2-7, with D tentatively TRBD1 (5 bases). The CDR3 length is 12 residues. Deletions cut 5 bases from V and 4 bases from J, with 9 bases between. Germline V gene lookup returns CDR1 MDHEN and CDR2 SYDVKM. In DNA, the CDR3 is TGTGCCAGCAGTGGACATCTTTACGAGCAGTACTTC. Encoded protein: CASSGHLYEQYF.

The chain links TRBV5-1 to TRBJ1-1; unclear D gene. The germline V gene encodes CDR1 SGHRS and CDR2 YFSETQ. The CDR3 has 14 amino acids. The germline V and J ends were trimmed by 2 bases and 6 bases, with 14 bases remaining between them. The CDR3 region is CASSFGRGFSEAFF. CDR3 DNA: TGCGCCAGCAGCTTCGGTCGGGGTTTTTCTGAAGCTTTCTTT.

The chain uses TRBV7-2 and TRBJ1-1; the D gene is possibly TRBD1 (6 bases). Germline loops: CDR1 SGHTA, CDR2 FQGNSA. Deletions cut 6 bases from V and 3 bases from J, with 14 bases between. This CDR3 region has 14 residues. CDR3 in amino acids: CASRRDIIDTEAFF. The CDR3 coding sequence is TGTGCCAGCAGAAGGGACATAATCGACACTGAAGCTTTCTTT.

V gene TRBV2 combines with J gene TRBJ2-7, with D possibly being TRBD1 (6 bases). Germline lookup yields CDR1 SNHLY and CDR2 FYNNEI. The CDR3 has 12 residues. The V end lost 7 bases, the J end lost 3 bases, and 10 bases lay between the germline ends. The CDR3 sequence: CASTTDSYEQYF. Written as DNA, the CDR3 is TGTGCCAGCACTACGGACAGCTACGAGCAGTACTTC.

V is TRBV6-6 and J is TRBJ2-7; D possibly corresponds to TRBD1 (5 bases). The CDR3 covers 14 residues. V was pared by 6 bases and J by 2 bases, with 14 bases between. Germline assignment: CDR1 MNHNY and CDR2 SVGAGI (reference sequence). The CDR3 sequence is CASSLQAGTYEQYF. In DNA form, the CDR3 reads TGTGCCAGCAGCCTCCAGGCAGGGACCTACGAGCAGTACTTC.

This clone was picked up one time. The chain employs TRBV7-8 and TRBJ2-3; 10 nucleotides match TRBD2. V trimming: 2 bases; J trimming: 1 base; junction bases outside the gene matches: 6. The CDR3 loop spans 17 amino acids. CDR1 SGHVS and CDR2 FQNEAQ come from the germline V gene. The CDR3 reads CASSLNLGLAGTDTQYF. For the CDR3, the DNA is TGTGCCAGCAGCTTAAATCTTGGACTAGCGGGCACAGATACGCAGTATTTT.